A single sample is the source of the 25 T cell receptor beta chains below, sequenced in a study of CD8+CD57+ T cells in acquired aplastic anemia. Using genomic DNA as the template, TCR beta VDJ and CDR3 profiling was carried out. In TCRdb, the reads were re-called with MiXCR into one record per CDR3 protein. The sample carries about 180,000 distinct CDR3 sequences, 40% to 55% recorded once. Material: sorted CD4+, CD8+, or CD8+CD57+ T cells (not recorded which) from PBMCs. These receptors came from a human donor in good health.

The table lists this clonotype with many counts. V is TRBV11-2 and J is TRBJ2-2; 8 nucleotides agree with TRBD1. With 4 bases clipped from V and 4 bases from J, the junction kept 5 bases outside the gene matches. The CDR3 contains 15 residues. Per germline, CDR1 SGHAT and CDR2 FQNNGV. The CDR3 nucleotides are TGTGCCAGCAGCTCACAGGGGGTACGCACCGGGGAGCTGTTTTTT. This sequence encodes CASSSQGVRTGELFF.

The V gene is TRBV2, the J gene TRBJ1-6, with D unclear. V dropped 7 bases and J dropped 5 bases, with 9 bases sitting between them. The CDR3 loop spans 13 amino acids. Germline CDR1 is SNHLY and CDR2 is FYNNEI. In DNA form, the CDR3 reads TGTGCCAGCACGGGCACTGATAATTCACCCCTCCACTTT. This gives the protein CASTGTDNSPLHF.

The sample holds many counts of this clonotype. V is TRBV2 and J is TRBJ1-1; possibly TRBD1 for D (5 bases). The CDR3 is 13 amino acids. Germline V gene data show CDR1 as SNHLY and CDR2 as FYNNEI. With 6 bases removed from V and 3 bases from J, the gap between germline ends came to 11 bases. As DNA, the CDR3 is TGTGCCAGCAGAGAACAGGACTACACTGAAGCTTTCTTT. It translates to CASREQDYTEAFF.

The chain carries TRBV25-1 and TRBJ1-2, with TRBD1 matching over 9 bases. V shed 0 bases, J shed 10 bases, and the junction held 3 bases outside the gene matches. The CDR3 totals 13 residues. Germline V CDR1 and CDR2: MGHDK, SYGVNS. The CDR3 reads CASSEYIQGAYTF. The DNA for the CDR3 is TGTGCCAGCAGTGAATATATACAGGGGGCCTACACCTTC.

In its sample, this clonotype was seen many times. This CDR3 reads CASSDWPSTDTQYF. The CDR3 DNA follows: TGTGCCAGCAGTGACTGGCCGAGCACAGATACGCAGTATTTT. The rearrangement uses TRBV6-4 and TRBJ2-3, with D unresolved. With 1 base removed from V and 0 bases from J, the gap between germline ends came to 5 bases. CDR3 length: 14 amino acids. CDR1 and CDR2 (germline): MRHNA, SNTAGT.

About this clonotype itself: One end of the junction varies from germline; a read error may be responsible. The DNA of the CDR3 is TGTGCCAGCCGTGAGGGGGTTTATGGCTACACCTTC. It specifies CASREGVYGYTF. The chain joins TRBV6-1 to TRBJ1-2; TRBD1 is a possible D gene (6 bases). The CDR3 extends over 12 amino acids. CDR1 and CDR2 from the germline V gene are MNHNS and SASEGT.

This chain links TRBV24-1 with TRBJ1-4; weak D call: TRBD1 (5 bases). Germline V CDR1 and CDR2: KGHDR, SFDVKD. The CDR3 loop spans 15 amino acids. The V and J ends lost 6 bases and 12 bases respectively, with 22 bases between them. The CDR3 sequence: CATSYDRLGREELFF. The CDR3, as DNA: TGTGCCACCAGTTATGATCGCTTAGGCAGGGAGGAACTGTTTTTT.

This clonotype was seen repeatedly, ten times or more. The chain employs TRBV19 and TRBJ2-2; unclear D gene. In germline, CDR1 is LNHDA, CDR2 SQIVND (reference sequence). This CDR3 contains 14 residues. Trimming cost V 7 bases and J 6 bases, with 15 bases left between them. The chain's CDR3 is CASTNNLVSGELFF. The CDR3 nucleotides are TGTGCCAGTACCAACAATTTGGTGTCCGGGGAGCTGTTTTTT.

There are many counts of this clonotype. This chain's CDR3 is CASSNPGQSGYTF. The CDR3, as DNA: TGTGCCAGCAGCAACCCCGGACAGTCTGGCTACACCTTC. The chain is built from TRBV7-9 and TRBJ1-2; a weak D match, TRBD1 (6 bases). V was clipped by 5 bases and J by 7 bases, with 14 bases between them. Looked up from germline, CDR1 is SEHNR and CDR2 is FQNEAQ (reference sequence). CDR3 length: 13 residues. Looking up the rest from reference TRBV7-9 and TRBJ1-2 gives the full variable domain: DTGVSQNPRHKITKRGQNVTFRCDPISEHNRLYWYRQTLGQGPEFLTYFQNEAQLEKSRLLSDRFSAERPKGSFSTLEIQRTEQGDSAMYLCASSNPGQSGYTFGSGTRLTVV.

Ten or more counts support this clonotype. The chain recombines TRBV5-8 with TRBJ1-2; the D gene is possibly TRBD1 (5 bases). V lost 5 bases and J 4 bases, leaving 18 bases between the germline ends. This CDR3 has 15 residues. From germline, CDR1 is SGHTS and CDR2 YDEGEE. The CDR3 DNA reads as TGTGCCAGCAGTGTGACAGAGGGGTTTACCTATGGCTACACCTTC. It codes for CASSVTEGFTYGYTF. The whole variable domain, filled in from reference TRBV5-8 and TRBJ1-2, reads EAGVTQSPTHLIKTRGQQATLRCSPISGHTSVYWYQQALGLGLQFLLWYDEGEERNRGNFPPRFSGRQFPNYSSELNVNALELEDSALYLCASSVTEGFTYGYTFGSGTRLTVV.

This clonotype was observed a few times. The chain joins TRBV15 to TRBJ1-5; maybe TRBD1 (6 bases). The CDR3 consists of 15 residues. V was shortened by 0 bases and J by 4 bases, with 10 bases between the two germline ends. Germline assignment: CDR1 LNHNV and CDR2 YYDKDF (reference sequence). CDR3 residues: CATSREWTANQPQHF. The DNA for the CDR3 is TGTGCCACCAGCAGAGAATGGACAGCTAATCAGCCCCAGCATTTT.

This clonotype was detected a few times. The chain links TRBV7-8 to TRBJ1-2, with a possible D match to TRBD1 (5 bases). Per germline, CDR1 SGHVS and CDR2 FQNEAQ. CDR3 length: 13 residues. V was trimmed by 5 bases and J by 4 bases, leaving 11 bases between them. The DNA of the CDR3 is TGTGCCAGCAGCCTCCAGGGACCCTATGGCTACACCTTC. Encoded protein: CASSLQGPYGYTF.

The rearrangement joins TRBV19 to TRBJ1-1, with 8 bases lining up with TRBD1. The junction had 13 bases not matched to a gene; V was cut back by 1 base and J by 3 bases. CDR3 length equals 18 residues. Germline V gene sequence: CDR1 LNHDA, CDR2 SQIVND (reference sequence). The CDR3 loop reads CASSIGFPRGRTHTEAFF. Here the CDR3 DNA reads TGTGCCAGTAGTATAGGGTTCCCCAGGGGGCGAACCCACACTGAAGCTTTCTTT.

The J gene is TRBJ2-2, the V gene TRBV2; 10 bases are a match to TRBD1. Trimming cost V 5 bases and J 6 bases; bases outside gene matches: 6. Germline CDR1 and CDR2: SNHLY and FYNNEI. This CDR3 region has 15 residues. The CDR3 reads CASSFRQGAAGELFF. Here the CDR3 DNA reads TGTGCCAGCAGTTTCCGACAGGGGGCGGCCGGGGAGCTGTTTTTT.

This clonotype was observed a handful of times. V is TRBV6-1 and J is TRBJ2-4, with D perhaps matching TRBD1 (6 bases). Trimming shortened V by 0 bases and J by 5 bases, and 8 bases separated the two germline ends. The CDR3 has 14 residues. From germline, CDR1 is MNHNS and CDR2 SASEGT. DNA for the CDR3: TGTGCCAGCAGTGAAGCACAGGGCCAAAACATTCAGTACTTC. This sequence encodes CASSEAQGQNIQYF.

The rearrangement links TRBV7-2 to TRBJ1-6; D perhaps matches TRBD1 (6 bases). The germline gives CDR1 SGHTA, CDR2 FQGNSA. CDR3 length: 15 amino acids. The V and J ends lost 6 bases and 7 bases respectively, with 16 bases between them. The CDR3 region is CASRTPRGRNSPLHF. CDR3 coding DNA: TGTGCCAGCAGGACCCCCAGGGGTAGGAATTCACCCCTCCACTTT. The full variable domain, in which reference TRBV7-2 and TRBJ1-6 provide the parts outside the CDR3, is GAGVSQSPSNKVTEKGKDVELRCDPISGHTALYWYRQSLGQGLEFLIYFQGNSAPDKSGLPSDRFSAERTGGSVSTLTIQRTQQEDSAVYLCASRTPRGRNSPLHFGNGTRLTVT.

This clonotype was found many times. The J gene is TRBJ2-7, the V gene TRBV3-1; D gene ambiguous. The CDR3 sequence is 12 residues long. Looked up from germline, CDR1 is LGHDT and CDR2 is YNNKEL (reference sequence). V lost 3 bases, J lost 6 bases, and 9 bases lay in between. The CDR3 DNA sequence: TGTGCCAGCAGCCATCGCGCTGGCGAGCAGTACTTC. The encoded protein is CASSHRAGEQYF.

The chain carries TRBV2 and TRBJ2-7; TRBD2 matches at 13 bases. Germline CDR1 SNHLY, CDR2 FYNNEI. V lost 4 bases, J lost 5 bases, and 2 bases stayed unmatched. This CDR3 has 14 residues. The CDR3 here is CASSGTSGSNEQYF. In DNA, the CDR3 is TGTGCCAGCAGTGGGACTAGCGGGAGCAACGAGCAGTACTTC.

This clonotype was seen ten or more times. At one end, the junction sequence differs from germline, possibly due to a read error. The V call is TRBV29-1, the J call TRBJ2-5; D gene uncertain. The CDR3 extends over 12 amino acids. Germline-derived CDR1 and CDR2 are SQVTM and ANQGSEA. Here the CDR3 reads CSVEVGSKTQYF. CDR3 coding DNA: TGCAGCGTCGAAGTTGGGTCGAAGACCCAGTACTTC.

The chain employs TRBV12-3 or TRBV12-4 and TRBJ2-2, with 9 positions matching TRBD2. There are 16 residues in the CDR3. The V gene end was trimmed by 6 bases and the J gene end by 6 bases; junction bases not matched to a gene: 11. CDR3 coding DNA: TGTGCCAGCAGCCCCTATAGCGGGAGATTAGCCGGGGAGCTGTTTTTT. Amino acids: CASSPYSGRLAGELFF.

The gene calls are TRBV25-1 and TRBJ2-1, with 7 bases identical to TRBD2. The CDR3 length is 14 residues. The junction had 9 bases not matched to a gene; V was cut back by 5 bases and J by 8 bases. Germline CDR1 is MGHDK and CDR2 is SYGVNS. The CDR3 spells CASSPRTRRDEQFF. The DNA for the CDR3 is TGTGCCAGCAGTCCGCGGACTAGACGGGATGAGCAGTTCTTC.

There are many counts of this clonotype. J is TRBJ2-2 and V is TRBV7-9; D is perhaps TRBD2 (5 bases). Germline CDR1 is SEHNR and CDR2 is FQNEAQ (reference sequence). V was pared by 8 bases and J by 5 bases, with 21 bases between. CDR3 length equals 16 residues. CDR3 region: CASPYLPRRTTGELFF. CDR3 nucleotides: TGTGCCAGCCCTTACCTGCCCCGCAGGACTACCGGGGAGCTGTTTTTT.

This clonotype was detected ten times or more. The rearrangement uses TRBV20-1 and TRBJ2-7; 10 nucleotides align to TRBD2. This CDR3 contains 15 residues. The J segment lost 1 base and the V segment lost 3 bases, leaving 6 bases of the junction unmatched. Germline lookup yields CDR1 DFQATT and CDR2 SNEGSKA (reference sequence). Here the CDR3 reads CSASLAGGPSYEQYF. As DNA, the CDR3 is TGCAGTGCTAGTTTAGCGGGGGGCCCATCCTACGAGCAGTACTTC.

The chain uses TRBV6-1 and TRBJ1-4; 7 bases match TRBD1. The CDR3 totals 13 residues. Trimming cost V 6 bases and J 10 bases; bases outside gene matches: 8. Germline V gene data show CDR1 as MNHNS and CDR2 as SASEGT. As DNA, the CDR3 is TGTGCCAGCAGATGGCAGGGGGTTGGAAAACTGTTTTTT. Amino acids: CASRWQGVGKLFF.

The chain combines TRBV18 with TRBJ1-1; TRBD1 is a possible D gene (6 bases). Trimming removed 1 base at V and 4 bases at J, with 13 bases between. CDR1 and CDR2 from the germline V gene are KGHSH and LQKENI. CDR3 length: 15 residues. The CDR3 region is CASSPREQGRTEAFF. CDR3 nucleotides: TGTGCCAGCTCACCACGTGAACAGGGACGCACTGAAGCTTTCTTT.